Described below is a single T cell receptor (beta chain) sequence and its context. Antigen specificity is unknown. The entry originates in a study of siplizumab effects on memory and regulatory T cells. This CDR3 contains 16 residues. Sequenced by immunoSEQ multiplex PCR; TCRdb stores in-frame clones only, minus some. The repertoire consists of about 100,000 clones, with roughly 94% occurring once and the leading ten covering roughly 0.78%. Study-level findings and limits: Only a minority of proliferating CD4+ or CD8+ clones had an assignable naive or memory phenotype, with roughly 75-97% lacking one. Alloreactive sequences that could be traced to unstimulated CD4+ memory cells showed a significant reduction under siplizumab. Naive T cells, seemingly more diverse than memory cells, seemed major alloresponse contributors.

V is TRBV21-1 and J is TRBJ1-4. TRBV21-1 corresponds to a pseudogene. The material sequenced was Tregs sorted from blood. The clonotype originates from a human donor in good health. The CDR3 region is CASSMYRTPTNEKLFF. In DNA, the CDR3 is TGTGCCAGCAGCATGTACAGGACTCCAACTAATGAAAAACTGTTTTTT.